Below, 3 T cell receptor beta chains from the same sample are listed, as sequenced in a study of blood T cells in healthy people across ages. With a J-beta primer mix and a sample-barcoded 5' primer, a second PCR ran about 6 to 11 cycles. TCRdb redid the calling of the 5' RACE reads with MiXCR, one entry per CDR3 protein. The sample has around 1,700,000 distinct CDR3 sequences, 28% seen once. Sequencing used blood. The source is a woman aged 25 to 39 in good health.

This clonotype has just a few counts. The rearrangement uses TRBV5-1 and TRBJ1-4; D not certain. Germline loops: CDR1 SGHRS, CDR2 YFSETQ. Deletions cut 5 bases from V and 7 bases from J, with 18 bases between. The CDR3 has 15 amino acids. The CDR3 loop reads CASRTTAAKGEKLFF. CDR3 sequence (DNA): TGCGCCAGCAGAACTACCGCCGCCAAGGGTGAAAAACTGTTTTTT.

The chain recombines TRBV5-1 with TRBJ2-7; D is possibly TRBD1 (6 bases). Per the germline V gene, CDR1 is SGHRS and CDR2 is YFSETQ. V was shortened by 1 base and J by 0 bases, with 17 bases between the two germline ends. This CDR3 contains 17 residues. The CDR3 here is CASSLYPGTQSSYEQYF. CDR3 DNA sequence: TGCGCCAGCAGCTTGTACCCCGGGACACAGAGCTCCTACGAGCAGTACTTC. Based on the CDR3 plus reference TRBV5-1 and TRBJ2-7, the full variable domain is KAGVTQTPRYLIKTRGQQVTLSCSPISGHRSVSWYQQTPGQGLQFLFEYFSETQRNKGNFPGRFSGRQFSNSRSEMNVSTLELGDSALYLCASSLYPGTQSSYEQYFGPGTRLTVT.

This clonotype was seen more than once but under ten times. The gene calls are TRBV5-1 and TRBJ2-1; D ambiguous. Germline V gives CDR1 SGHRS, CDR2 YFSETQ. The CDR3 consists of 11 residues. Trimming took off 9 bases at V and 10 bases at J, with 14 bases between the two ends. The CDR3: CAIRDGVEQFF. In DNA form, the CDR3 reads TGCGCCATCCGAGATGGGGTAGAGCAGTTCTTC.